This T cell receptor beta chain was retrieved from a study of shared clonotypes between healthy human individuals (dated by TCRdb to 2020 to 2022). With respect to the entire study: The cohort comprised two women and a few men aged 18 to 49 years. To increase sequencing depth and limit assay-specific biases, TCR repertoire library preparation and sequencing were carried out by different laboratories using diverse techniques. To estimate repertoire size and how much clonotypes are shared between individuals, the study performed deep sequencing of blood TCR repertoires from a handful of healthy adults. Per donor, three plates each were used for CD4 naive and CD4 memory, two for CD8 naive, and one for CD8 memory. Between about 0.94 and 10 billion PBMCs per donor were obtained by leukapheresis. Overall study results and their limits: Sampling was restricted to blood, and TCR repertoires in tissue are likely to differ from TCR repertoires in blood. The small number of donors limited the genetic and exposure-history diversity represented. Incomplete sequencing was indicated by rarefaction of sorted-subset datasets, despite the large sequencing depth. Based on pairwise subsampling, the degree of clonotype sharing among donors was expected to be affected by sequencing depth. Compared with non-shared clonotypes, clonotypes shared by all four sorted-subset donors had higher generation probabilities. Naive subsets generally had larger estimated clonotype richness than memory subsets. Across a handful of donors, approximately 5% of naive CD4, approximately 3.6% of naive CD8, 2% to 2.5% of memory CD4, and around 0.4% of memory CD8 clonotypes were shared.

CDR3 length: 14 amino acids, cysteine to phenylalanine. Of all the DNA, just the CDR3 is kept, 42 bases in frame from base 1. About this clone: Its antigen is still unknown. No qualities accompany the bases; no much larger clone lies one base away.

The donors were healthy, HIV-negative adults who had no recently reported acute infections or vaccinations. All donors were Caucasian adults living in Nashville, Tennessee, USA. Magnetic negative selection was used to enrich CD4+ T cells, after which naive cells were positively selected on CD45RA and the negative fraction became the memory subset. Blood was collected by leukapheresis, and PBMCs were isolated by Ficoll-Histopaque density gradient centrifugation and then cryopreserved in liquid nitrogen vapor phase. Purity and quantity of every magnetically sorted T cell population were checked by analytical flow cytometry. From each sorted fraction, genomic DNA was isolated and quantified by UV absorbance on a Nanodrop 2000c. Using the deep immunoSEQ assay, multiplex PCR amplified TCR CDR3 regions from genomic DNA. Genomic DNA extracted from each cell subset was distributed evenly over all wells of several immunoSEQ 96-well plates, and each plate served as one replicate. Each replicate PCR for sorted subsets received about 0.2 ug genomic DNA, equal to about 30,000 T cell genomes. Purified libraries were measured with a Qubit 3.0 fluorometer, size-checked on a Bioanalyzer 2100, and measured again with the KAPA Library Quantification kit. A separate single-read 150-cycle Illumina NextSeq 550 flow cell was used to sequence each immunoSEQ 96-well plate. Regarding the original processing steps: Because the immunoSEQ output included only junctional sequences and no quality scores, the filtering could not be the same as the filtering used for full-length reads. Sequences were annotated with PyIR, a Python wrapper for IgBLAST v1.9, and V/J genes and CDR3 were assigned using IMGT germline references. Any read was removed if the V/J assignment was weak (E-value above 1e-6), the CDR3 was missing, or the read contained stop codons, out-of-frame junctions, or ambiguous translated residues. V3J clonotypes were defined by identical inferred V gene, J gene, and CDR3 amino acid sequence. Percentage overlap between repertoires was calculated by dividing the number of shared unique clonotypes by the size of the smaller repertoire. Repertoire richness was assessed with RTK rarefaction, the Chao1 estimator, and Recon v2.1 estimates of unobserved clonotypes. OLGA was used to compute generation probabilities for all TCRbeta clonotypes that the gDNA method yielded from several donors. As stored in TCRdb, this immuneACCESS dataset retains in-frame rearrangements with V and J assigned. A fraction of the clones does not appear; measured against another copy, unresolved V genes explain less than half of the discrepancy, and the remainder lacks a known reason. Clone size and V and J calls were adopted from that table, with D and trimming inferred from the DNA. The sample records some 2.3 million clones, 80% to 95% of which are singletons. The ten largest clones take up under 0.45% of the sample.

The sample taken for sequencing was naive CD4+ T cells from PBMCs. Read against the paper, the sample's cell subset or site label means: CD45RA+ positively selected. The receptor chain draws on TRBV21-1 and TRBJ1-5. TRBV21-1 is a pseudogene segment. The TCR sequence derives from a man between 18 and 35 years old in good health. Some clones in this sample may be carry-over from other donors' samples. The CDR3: CASSLPLSNQPQHF. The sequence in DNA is TGTGCCAGCAGCCTTCCATTATCGAATCAGCCCCAGCATTTT.